The clone carrying this T cell receptor beta chain appeared a single time. The sample is drawn from a study of blood T cell repertoires in COVID-19. Study-wide background: The United States, Italy and Spain were the sources of the acute and convalescent COVID-19 samples.

Original analysis: By means of reference gene primer amplification, nucleated cell counts were estimated. The repertoire was sequenced with immunoSEQ multiplex PCR; TCRdb's copy has only in-frame clones and lacks some. Clone size and V and J calls were adopted from that table, with D and trimming inferred from the DNA. In the table there are 300,000 to 450,000 clones, roughly 90% of which are singletons. Germline V gene sequence: CDR1 GTSNPN, CDR2 SVGIG (reference sequence). The CDR3 has 11 residues. Trimming left V 1 base short and J 7 bases short, with 7 bases between. Material for sequencing was peripheral blood. The chain joins TRBV30 to TRBJ1-2; D unclear. The receptor's source is a woman in her thirties with COVID-19, enrolled during active disease. The CDR3 region has the DNA TGTGCCTGGAGTGGGTACAGTGGCTACACCTTC. The encoded protein is CAWSGYSGYTF.